This TCR beta chain was retrieved from a study of blood T cell repertoires in COVID-19. Study-wide context: COVID-19 samples from acute and convalescent phases originated in the United States, Italy and Spain.

Authors' analysis steps: By means of reference gene primer amplification, nucleated cell counts were estimated. The data were produced by immunoSEQ multiplex PCR, yet TCRdb's version contains in-frame clones alone and is incomplete. V and J calls and clone size follow that table, whereas D and trimming were derived from the DNA. The sample gives some 60,000 clones, approximately 83% of which show up once; 10% is in the top ten. The Seattle patients, enrolled during active infection, were followed longitudinally. Germline loops: CDR1 SGHVS, CDR2 FNYEAQ. The CDR3 runs to 15 residues. J was trimmed by 0 bases and V by 7 bases; bases with no gene match: 5.

The sequence derives from a man between 50 and 59 years old with COVID-19, enrolled during active disease. Sequenced: peripheral blood. The chain joins TRBV7-6 to TRBJ2-3; 9 bases map to TRBD2. This CDR3 is CASTHSGSSTDTQYF. The CDR3 region has the DNA TGTGCCAGCACCCATAGCGGGAGTAGCACAGATACGCAGTATTTT.